The rows below give T cell receptor beta chains drawn from one sample of a study of blood T cell repertoires in COVID-19. Assay: immunoSEQ multiplex PCR; the TCRdb copy retains only in-frame clones and omits some. The profile shows about 170,000 clones, around 84% of them singletons. Sequencing used peripheral blood. The receptors were gathered from a woman of 80 years or more with COVID-19, enrolled during active disease. CDR3s include the opening cysteine and the closing phenylalanine or tryptophan. The D gene is left open where the match is weak. Not every row has a clone size; where given, it reads once, few, many or a size class.

j_gene,v_gene,d_gene,abundance,CDR3aa,CDR3nt
TRBJ1-1,TRBV4-2,NA,NA,CASSQDLGGRIAKGDTEAFF,TGTGCCAGCAGCCAAGATCTCGGGGGGCGAATAGCGAAAGGGGACACTGAAGCTTTCTTT
TRBJ1-2,TRBV7-2,NA,NA,CASSLEYFGYTF,TGTGCCAGCAGTCTTGAATACTTTGGCTACACCTTC
TRBJ2-7,TRBV11-2,NA,NA,CASSLSAILTNEQYF,TGTGCCAGCAGCTTGTCGGCGATCCTGACTAACGAGCAGTACTTC
TRBJ1-1,TRBV11-2,TRBD1,NA,CASSLGQGSTEAFF,TGTGCCAGCAGCTTAGGACAGGGGAGCACTGAAGCTTTCTTT
TRBJ2-1,TRBV15,NA,NA,CATSYRIYNEQFF,TGTGCCACCAGCTACAGGATCTACAATGAGCAGTTCTTC
TRBJ2-7,TRBV5-1,NA,NA,CASSLWGREQYF,TGCGCCAGCAGCTTGTGGGGGCGCGAGCAGTACTTC
TRBJ1-2,TRBV28,TRBD1,NA,CATSTGGEYGYTF,TGTGCCACTTCGACAGGGGGGGAATATGGCTACACCTTC
TRBJ1-3,TRBV20-1,NA,NA,CSASSGRGTGNTIYF,TGCAGTGCTAGTTCTGGAAGGGGCACTGGAAACACCATATATTTT
TRBJ2-3,TRBV9,TRBD1,NA,CASTRDRVTDTQYF,TGTGCCAGCACCAGGGACAGGGTCACAGATACGCAGTATTTT
TRBJ2-5,TRBV4-2,TRBD2,NA,CASSRGREGYETQYF,TGTGCCAGCAGCCGGGGGCGGGAGGGGTATGAGACCCAGTACTTC
TRBJ2-1,TRBV19,TRBD1,NA,CASRTGASYNEQFF,TGTGCCAGTCGGACAGGGGCATCCTACAATGAGCAGTTCTTC
TRBJ2-5,TRBV6-1,TRBD1,NA,CASSENPGTGGGTQYF,TGTGCCAGCAGTGAGAACCCCGGGACAGGCGGAGGGACCCAGTACTTC
TRBJ2-1,TRBV18,TRBD2,NA,CASSPGLVNEQFF,TGTGCCAGCTCACCAGGACTAGTCAATGAGCAGTTCTTC
TRBJ2-3,TRBV15,TRBD2,NA,CATSKKLAGGTDTQYF,TGTGCCACCAGCAAAAAGTTGGCGGGGGGCACAGATACGCAGTATTTT
TRBJ1-5,TRBV2,TRBD1,NA,CASSSTGGWQPQHF,TGTGCCAGCAGTTCGACAGGGGGCTGGCAGCCCCAGCATTTT
TRBJ1-5,TRBV5-1,TRBD1,NA,CASSSGQGVHQPQHF,TGCGCCAGCAGCTCGGGACAGGGGGTTCATCAGCCCCAGCATTTT
TRBJ2-7,TRBV24-1,TRBD1,NA,CATSDGTGGRNEQYF,TGTGCCACCAGTGATGGGACAGGGGGGAGGAACGAGCAGTACTTC
TRBJ1-5,TRBV6-5,NA,NA,CASRGLSNQPQHF,TGTGCCAGCAGAGGACTAAGCAATCAGCCCCAGCATTTT
TRBJ1-1,TRBV29-1,NA,NA,CSVQGGRKEAFF,TGCAGCGTCCAGGGAGGGCGGAAGGAAGCTTTCTTT
TRBJ2-7,TRBV7-9,TRBD1,NA,CASSYSGTASYEQYF,TGTGCCAGCAGCTACTCCGGGACAGCCTCCTACGAGCAGTACTTC
TRBJ2-7,TRBV7-8,NA,NA,CASTEWGGTSGQYF,TGTGCCAGCACCGAATGGGGAGGAACATCCGGACAGTACTTC
TRBJ1-4,TRBV6-5,NA,NA,CASREGLEKLFF,TGTGCCAGCAGGGAGGGCCTTGAAAAACTGTTTTTT
TRBJ1-2,TRBV18,TRBD1,NA,CASSPGQGAGYTF,TGTGCCAGCTCTCCAGGACAGGGTGCTGGCTACACCTTC
TRBJ2-5,TRBV27,TRBD1,NA,CASSSWDRQETQYF,TGTGCCAGCAGTTCATGGGACAGACAAGAGACCCAGTACTTC
TRBJ2-4,TRBV19,TRBD2,NA,CASSTPLFGGSENIQYF,TGTGCCAGTAGTACACCCCTCTTTGGCGGGAGTGAAAACATTCAGTACTTC
TRBJ1-4,TRBV2,TRBD1,NA,CASRVGQSATNEKLFF,TGTGCCAGCAGAGTGGGACAGTCAGCAACTAATGAAAAACTGTTTTTT
TRBJ2-3,TRBV3-1/TRBV3-2,TRBD2,NA,CASSPPGTLAADTQYF,TGTGCCAGCAGCCCGCCCGGGACACTAGCGGCGGATACGCAGTATTTT
TRBJ2-1,TRBV6-1,TRBD2,NA,CASSDPLWTSGRASNEQFF,TGTGCCAGCAGTGATCCACTCTGGACTAGCGGGAGGGCCTCCAATGAGCAGTTCTTC
TRBJ2-2,TRBV6-5,TRBD2,NA,CASRLASGYTGELFF,TGTGCCAGCAGGCTGGCTAGCGGGTACACCGGGGAGCTGTTTTTT
TRBJ1-1,TRBV7-2,NA,NA,CASSKLGGGMNTEAFF,TGTGCCAGCAGCAAACTGGGCGGCGGGATGAACACTGAAGCTTTCTTT
TRBJ2-7,TRBV5-4,TRBD2,NA,CASSVGTSVLKSGEQYF,TGTGCCAGCAGCGTCGGGACTAGCGTTCTCAAGTCGGGCGAGCAGTACTTC
TRBJ1-1,TRBV6-5,TRBD1,NA,CASSRDSTEAFF,TGTGCCAGCAGCCGGGACAGCACTGAAGCTTTCTTT
TRBJ2-1,TRBV2,TRBD2,NA,CASSEGSGRGGNEQFF,TGTGCCAGCAGTGAGGGTAGCGGGAGAGGTGGCAATGAGCAGTTCTTC
TRBJ2-2,TRBV2,TRBD1,NA,CASSVQGGTGELFF,TGTGCCAGCAGTGTACAGGGGGGCACCGGGGAGCTGTTTTTT
TRBJ1-1,TRBV6-6,NA,NA,CASSSTGKKLNTEAFF,TGTGCCAGCAGTTCTACAGGGAAGAAGCTGAACACTGAAGCTTTCTTT
TRBJ1-5,TRBV19,NA,NA,CASTIPGGNQPQHF,TGTGCCAGTACCATTCCGGGGGGCAATCAGCCCCAGCATTTT
TRBJ2-7,TRBV10-3,TRBD2,NA,CAIMAGPSGSYEQYF,TGTGCCATCATGGCCGGGCCTAGCGGAAGCTACGAGCAGTACTTC
TRBJ1-6,TRBV18,TRBD1,NA,CASSPGTGSSPLHF,TGTGCCAGCTCACCCGGGACAGGGAGTTCACCCCTCCACTTT
TRBJ1-1,TRBV6-2/TRBV6-3,TRBD1,NA,CASSYQGAATEAFF,TGTGCCAGCAGTTACCAGGGGGCGGCCACTGAAGCTTTCTTT
TRBJ2-1,TRBV5-4,NA,NA,CASSSPGSSSYNEQFF,TGTGCCAGCAGCTCCCCGGGGAGCAGCTCCTACAATGAGCAGTTCTTC
TRBJ2-7,TRBV7-2,TRBD1,NA,CASSLGQGPSYEQYF,TGTGCCAGCAGCTTGGGACAGGGCCCTTCCTACGAGCAGTACTTC
TRBJ2-1,TRBV19,NA,NA,CASSTGGYYNEQFF,TGTGCCAGTAGTACGGGGGGCTACTACAATGAGCAGTTCTTC
TRBJ1-2,TRBV7-9,NA,NA,CASSLDGSRSYGYTF,TGTGCCAGCAGCTTAGATGGCAGCAGGTCCTATGGCTACACCTTC
TRBJ2-3,TRBV7-2,NA,NA,CASVQVGIGDTQYF,TGTGCCAGCGTGCAGGTCGGGATCGGAGATACGCAGTATTTT
TRBJ2-6,TRBV7-2,NA,NA,CASSLVSPPSSGANVLTF,TGTGCCAGCAGCTTAGTGAGTCCACCGAGCTCTGGGGCCAACGTCCTGACTTTC
TRBJ2-1,TRBV10-3,NA,NA,CAISESAGRLGEQFF,TGTGCCATCAGTGAGTCGGCAGGCCGGCTCGGTGAGCAGTTCTTC
TRBJ1-6,TRBV7-3,NA,NA,CASSLRAQYNSPLHF,TGTGCCAGCAGCTTAAGAGCACAGTATAATTCACCCCTCCACTTT
TRBJ2-1,TRBV7-2,TRBD1,few,CASSLMGTGVRNEQFF,TGTGCCAGCAGCTTAATGGGGACAGGGGTAAGGAATGAGCAGTTCTTC
TRBJ1-2,TRBV12-3/TRBV12-4,NA,NA,CASTPSASYGYTF,TGTGCCAGCACCCCGAGTGCGTCTTATGGCTACACCTTC
TRBJ1-3,TRBV19,TRBD1,NA,CASNYAGTVNSGNTIYF,TGTGCCAGTAACTACGCCGGGACAGTAAACTCTGGAAACACCATATATTTT
TRBJ2-5,TRBV28,TRBD1,NA,CASSLLPGQGQETQYF,TGTGCCAGCAGTTTATTACCGGGACAGGGGCAAGAGACCCAGTACTTC
TRBJ2-2,TRBV9,NA,few,CASRGGASENTGELFF,TGTGCCAGCAGAGGTGGGGCCTCGGAGAACACCGGGGAGCTGTTTTTT
TRBJ1-2,TRBV25-1,NA,NA,CASSEYKGSRGYTF,TGTGCCAGCAGTGAATATAAGGGGTCACGGGGCTACACCTTC
TRBJ1-1,TRBV5-1,TRBD1,NA,CASSLTGGNTEAFF,TGCGCCAGCAGCCTGACAGGGGGGAACACTGAAGCTTTCTTT
TRBJ2-3,TRBV20-1,TRBD2,once,CSASFVAGELGDTQYF,TGCAGTGCTAGTTTTGTAGCGGGAGAGCTAGGCGATACGCAGTATTTT